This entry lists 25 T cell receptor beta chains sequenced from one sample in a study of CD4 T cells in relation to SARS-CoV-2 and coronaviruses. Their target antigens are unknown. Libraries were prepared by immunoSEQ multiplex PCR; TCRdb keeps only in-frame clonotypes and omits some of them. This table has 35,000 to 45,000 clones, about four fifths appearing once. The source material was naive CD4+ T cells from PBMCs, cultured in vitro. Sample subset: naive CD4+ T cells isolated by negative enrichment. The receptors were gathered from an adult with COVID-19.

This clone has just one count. The CDR3, as DNA: TGTGCCAGCAGCTTTAGAGGCCTGGGTCCCGGAGGCAACACCATATATTTT. Protein product: CASSFRGLGPGGNTIYF. The V and J genes are TRBV7-2 and TRBJ1-3; D is unclear. This CDR3 has 17 amino acids. Between the trimmed V and J ends, which lost 3 bases and 7 bases, there was a span of 22 bases. Per the germline V gene, CDR1 is SGHTA and CDR2 is FQGNSA. Based on the CDR3 plus reference TRBV7-2 and TRBJ1-3, the full variable domain is GAGVSQSPSNKVTEKGKDVELRCDPISGHTALYWYRQSLGQGLEFLIYFQGNSAPDKSGLPSDRFSAERTGGSVSTLTIQRTQQEDSAVYLCASSFRGLGPGGNTIYFGEGSWLTVV.

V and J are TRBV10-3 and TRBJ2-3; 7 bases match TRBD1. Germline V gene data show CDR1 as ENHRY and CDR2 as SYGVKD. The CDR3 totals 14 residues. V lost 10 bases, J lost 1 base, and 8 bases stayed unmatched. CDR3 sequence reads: CATHSGTGTDTQYF. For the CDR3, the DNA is TGTGCCACTCACTCCGGGACAGGCACAGATACGCAGTATTTT.

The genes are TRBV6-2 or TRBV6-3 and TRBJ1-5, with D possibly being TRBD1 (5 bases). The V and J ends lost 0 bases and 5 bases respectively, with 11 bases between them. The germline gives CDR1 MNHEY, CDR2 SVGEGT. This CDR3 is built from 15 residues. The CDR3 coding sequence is TGTGCCAGCAGTTACTCGGGCGGGGCCTATCAGCCCCAGCATTTT. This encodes CASSYSGGAYQPQHF.

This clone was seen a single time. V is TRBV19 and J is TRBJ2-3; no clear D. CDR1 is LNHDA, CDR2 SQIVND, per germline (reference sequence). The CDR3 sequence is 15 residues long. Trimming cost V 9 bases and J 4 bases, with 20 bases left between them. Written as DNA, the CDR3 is TGTGCCAGCTCCTCCATCAAACGAACGGCAGATACGCAGTATTTT. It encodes CASSSIKRTADTQYF.

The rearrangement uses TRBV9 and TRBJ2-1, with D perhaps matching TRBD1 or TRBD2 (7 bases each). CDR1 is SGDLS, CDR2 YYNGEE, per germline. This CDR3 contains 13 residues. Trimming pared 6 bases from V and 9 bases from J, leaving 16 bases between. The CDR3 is CASTSRRGGEQFF. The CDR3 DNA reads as TGTGCCAGCACCTCCCGCAGGGGGGGTGAGCAGTTCTTC.

The CDR3 region is CASRSQSGAGWWVDEQFF. The CDR3 coding sequence is TGTGCCAGCAGATCTCAAAGCGGGGCCGGGTGGTGGGTCGATGAGCAGTTCTTC. The V gene is TRBV28, the J gene TRBJ2-1; 7 bases are shared with TRBD2. The CDR3 runs 18 residues. The junction had 22 bases not matched to a gene; V was cut back by 6 bases and J by 8 bases. Germline assignment: CDR1 MDHEN and CDR2 SYDVKM.

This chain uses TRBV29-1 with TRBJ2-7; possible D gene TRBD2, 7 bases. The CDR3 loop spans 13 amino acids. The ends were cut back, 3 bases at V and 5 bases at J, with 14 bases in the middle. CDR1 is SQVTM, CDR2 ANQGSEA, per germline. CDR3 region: CSVERGGRNEQYF. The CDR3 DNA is TGCAGCGTTGAGAGGGGGGGCAGAAACGAGCAGTACTTC.

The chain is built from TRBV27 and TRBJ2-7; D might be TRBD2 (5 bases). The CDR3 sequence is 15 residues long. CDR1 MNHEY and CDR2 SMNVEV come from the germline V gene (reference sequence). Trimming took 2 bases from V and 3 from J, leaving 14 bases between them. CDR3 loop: CASSLTSGVLYEQYF. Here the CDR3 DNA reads TGTGCCAGCAGTTTAACGAGCGGAGTACTCTACGAGCAGTACTTC.

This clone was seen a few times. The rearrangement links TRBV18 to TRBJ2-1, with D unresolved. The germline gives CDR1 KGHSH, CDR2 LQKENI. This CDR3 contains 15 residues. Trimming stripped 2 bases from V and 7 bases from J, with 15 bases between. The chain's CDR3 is CASSPGLRLRNEQFF. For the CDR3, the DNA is TGTGCCAGCTCACCAGGGCTACGTTTGAGAAATGAGCAGTTCTTC.

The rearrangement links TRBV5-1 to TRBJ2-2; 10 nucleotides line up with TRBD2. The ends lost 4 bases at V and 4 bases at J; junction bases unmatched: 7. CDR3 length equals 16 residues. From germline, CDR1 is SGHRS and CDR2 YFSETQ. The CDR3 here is CASSQGASGSTGELFF. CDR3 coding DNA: TGCGCCAGCAGCCAGGGGGCTAGCGGGAGCACCGGGGAGCTGTTTTTT.

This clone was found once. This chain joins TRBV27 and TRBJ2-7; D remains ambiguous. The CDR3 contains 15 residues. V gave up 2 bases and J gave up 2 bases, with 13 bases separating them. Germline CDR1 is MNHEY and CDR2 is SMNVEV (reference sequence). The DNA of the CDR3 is TGTGCCAGCAGTTTAGGGTGGAGCTCCACCTACGAGCAGTACTTC. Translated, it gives CASSLGWSSTYEQYF.

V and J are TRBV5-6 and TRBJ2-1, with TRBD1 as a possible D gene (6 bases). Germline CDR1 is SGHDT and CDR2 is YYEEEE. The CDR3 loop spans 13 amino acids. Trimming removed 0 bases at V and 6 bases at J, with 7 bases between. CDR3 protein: CASSLGQVNEQFF. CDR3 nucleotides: TGTGCCAGCAGCTTGGGACAGGTCAATGAGCAGTTCTTC.

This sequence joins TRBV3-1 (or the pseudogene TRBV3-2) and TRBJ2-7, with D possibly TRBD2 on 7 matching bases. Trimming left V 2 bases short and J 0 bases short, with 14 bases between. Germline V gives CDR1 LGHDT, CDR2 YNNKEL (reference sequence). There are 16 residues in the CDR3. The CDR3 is CASSQFGGRFSYEQYF. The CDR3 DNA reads TGTGCCAGCAGCCAATTCGGGGGGCGCTTCTCCTACGAGCAGTACTTC.

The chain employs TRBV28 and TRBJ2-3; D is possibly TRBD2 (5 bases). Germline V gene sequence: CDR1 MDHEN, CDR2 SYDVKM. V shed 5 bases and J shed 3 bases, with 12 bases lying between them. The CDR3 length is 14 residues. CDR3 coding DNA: TGTGCCAGCAGTGAGCCGGGAATAACAGATACGCAGTATTTT. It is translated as CASSEPGITDTQYF.

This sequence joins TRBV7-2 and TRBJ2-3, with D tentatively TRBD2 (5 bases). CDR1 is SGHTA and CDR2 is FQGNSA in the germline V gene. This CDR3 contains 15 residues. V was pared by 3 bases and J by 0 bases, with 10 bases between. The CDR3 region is CASSFTGTSTDTQYF. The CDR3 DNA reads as TGTGCCAGCAGCTTCACGGGAACTAGCACAGATACGCAGTATTTT.

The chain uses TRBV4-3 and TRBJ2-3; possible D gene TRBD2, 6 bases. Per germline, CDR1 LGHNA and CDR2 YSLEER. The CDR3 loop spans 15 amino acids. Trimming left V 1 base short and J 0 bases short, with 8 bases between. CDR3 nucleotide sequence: TGCGCCAGCAGCCAAGGCGGGGCCAGCACAGATACGCAGTATTTT. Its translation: CASSQGGASTDTQYF.

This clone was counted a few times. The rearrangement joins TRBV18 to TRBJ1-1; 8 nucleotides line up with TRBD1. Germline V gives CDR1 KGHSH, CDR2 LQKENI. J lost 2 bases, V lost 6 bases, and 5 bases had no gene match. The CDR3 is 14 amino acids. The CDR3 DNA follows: TGTGCCAGCTCCCGACAGGGGTCCAACACTGAAGCTTTCTTT. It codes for CASSRQGSNTEAFF.

The CDR3 is CASSHYTGNGQYF. Written as DNA, the CDR3 is TGTGCCAGCAGCCATTACACAGGGAATGGGCAGTACTTC. The chain uses TRBV4-2 and TRBJ2-7, with D tentatively TRBD1 (6 bases). Trimming stripped 3 bases from V and 9 bases from J, with 15 bases between. Per the germline V gene, CDR1 is LGHNA and CDR2 is YNFKEQ. CDR3 length equals 13 residues.

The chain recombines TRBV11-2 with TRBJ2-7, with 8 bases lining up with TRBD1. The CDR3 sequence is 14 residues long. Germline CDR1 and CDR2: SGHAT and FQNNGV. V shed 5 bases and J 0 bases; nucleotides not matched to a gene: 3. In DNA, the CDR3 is TGTGCCAGCAGCCGGGACAGGCACTCCTACGAGCAGTACTTC. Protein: CASSRDRHSYEQYF. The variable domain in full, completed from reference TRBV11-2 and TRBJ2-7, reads EAGVAQSPRYKIIEKRQSVAFWCNPISGHATLYWYQQILGQGPKLLIQFQNNGVVDDSQLPKDRFSAERLKGVDSTLKIQPAKLEDSAVYLCASSRDRHSYEQYFGPGTRLTVT.

CDR3 amino acids: CASNGQSTDTQYF. The CDR3, as DNA: TGTGCCAGCAATGGGCAGAGCACAGATACGCAGTATTTT. The gene calls are TRBV2 and TRBJ2-3; D uncertain. V lost 7 bases and J 0 bases, leaving 8 bases between the germline ends. CDR1 and CDR2 from the germline V gene are SNHLY and FYNNEI. This CDR3 contains 13 residues.

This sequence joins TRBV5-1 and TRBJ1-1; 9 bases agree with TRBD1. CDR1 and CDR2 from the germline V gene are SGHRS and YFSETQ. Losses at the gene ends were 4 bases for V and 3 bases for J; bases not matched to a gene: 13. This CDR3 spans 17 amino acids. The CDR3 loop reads CASSRRTGAVADTEAFF. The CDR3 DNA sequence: TGCGCCAGCAGCCGACGGACAGGGGCGGTTGCGGACACTGAAGCTTTCTTT. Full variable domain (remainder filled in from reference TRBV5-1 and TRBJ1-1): KAGVTQTPRYLIKTRGQQVTLSCSPISGHRSVSWYQQTPGQGLQFLFEYFSETQRNKGNFPGRFSGRQFSNSRSEMNVSTLELGDSALYLCASSRRTGAVADTEAFFGQGTRLTVV.

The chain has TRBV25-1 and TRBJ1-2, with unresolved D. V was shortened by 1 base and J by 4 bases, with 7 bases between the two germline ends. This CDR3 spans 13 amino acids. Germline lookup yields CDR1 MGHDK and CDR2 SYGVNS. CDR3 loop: CASSESGFYGYTF. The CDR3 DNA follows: TGTGCCAGCAGTGAATCTGGCTTCTATGGCTACACCTTC.

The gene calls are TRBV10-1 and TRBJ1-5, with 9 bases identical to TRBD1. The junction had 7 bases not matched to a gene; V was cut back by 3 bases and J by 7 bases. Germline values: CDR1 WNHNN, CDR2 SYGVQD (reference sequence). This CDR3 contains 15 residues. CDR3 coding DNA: TGCGCCAGCAGTGACTGGGACAGGGTTCGCCAGCCCCAGCATTTT. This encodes CASSDWDRVRQPQHF.

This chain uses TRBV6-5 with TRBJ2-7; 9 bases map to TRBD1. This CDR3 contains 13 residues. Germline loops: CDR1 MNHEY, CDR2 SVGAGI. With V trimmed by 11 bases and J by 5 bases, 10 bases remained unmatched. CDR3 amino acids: CAVNPGTGNEQYF. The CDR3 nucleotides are TGTGCCGTTAATCCCGGGACAGGGAACGAGCAGTACTTC.

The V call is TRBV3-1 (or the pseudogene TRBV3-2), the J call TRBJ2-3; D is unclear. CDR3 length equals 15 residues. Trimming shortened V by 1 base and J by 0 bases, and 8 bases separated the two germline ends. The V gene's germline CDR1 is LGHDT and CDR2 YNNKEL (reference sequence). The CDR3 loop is CASSQGQASTDTQYF. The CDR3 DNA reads TGTGCCAGCAGCCAAGGCCAGGCGAGCACAGATACGCAGTATTTT.